A single sample is the source of the 22 T cell receptor beta chains below, sequenced in a study of cytotoxic CD8 clonotypes in ibrutinib-treated CLL. Method: immunoSEQ multiplex PCR; TCRdb's copy keeps in-frame clones and lacks some. The sample consists of 250,000 to 350,000 clones, roughly 76% of them appearing once. The sample was PBMCs, taken at disease progression, from a patient treated with ibrutinib. The receptors derive from a human donor with chronic lymphocytic leukemia.

This rearrangement joins TRBV28 to TRBJ2-5, with D unclear. CDR3 size: 14 residues. V was clipped by 6 bases and J by 5 bases, with 16 bases between them. The germline V gene has CDR1 MDHEN and CDR2 SYDVKM. CDR3 protein: CASSLSGFRETQYF. CDR3 nucleotides: TGTGCCAGCAGCCTATCAGGCTTTAGGGAGACCCAGTACTTC.

This chain connects TRBV7-9 to TRBJ1-6, with D unclear. Germline assignment: CDR1 SEHNR and CDR2 FQNEAQ (reference sequence). V lost 5 bases and J lost 10, with 12 bases in between. There are 13 residues in the CDR3. The CDR3 protein is CASSPRLRSPLHF. The CDR3 DNA reads TGTGCCAGCAGCCCCCGTCTCAGGTCACCCCTCCACTTT.

The chain carries TRBV29-1 and TRBJ2-5; 8 positions match TRBD2. The germline CDR1 and CDR2 sequences are SQVTM and ANQGSEA. The CDR3 is 12 residues long. Unmatched junction bases numbered 5, after V lost 6 bases and J lost 5 bases. In DNA form, the CDR3 reads TGCAGCGTCGGGGGGGCAGGTGAGACCCAGTACTTC. Amino acid sequence: CSVGGAGETQYF.

The rearrangement uses TRBV27 and TRBJ2-2, with 7 bases fitting TRBD1. The V gene end was trimmed by 8 bases and the J gene end by 5 bases; junction bases not matched to a gene: 8. Germline CDR1 MNHEY, CDR2 SMNVEV (reference sequence). CDR3 length equals 14 residues. The CDR3 DNA reads as TGTGCCAGCGGATTTTCAGGGGGAACCGGGGAGCTGTTTTTT. This translates into CASGFSGGTGELFF.

V and J are TRBV27 and TRBJ2-1; D unresolved. Per germline, CDR1 MNHEY and CDR2 SMNVEV (reference sequence). Between the trimmed V and J ends, which lost 7 bases and 4 bases, there was a span of 8 bases. The CDR3 has 12 amino acids. This chain's CDR3 is CASTSTYNEQFF. CDR3 coding DNA: TGTGCCAGCACATCTACGTACAATGAGCAGTTCTTC.

The rearrangement links TRBV10-3 to TRBJ1-2; D is perhaps TRBD1 (5 bases). The CDR3 is 16 amino acids. V lost 0 bases and J 0 bases, leaving 11 bases between the germline ends. Germline CDR1 is ENHRY and CDR2 is SYGVKD. The DNA for the CDR3 is TGTGCCATCAGTGAGTCCAGGGAGAAAACTAACTATGGCTACACCTTC. Its translation is CAISESREKTNYGYTF.

The V gene is TRBV11-2, the J gene TRBJ2-7; tentative D call: TRBD2 (6 bases). Deletions cut 1 base from V and 6 bases from J, with 22 bases between. This CDR3 spans 17 amino acids. Germline CDR1 reads SGHAT; CDR2 reads FQNNGV. CDR3 residues: CASSLVRGLGGFGEQYF. DNA of the CDR3: TGTGCCAGCAGCTTAGTGCGGGGCCTGGGTGGATTTGGCGAGCAGTACTTC.

The chain uses TRBV29-1 and TRBJ2-7, with TRBD1 matching 9 bases. The germline V gene encodes CDR1 SQVTM and CDR2 ANQGSEA. J lost 0 bases, V lost 4 bases, and 4 bases had no gene match. The CDR3 consists of 14 residues. The CDR3 DNA reads TGCAGCGTTGGGGGGACAGGGAACTCCTACGAGCAGTACTTC. Its translation is CSVGGTGNSYEQYF.

Turning to this clone: Other DNA sequences from this sample encode an identical CDR3 as well. J is TRBJ2-7 and V is TRBV27; TRBD2 matches 8 bases. V lost 2 bases, J lost 4 bases, and 4 bases stayed unmatched. Germline CDR1 reads MNHEY; CDR2 reads SMNVEV (reference sequence). The length of the CDR3 is 14 residues. The DNA of the CDR3 is TGTGCCAGCAGTTTAGGGCTAGCGGGTTACGAGCAGTACTTC. Its translation is CASSLGLAGYEQYF.

The chain couples TRBV19 to TRBJ2-7; 8 nucleotides line up with TRBD1. CDR3 length equals 15 residues. Trimming cost V 5 bases and J 2 bases; bases outside gene matches: 8. Germline CDR1 reads LNHDA; CDR2 reads SQIVND (reference sequence). The CDR3 DNA reads as TGTGCCAGTAGTCCGGACAGGGCGAAGACCTACGAGCAGTACTTC. It specifies CASSPDRAKTYEQYF.

CDR3 sequence reads: CASSDQGAPADTQYF. CDR3 DNA sequence: TGTGCCAGCAGTGATCAGGGGGCGCCCGCAGATACGCAGTATTTT. The rearrangement joins TRBV2 to TRBJ2-3, with 8 bases fitting TRBD1. V shed 3 bases and J 4 bases; nucleotides not matched to a gene: 6. The CDR3 loop spans 15 amino acids. Germline loops: CDR1 SNHLY, CDR2 FYNNEI.

This chain connects TRBV6-1 to TRBJ1-2; D is perhaps TRBD1 (5 bases). CDR3 length: 11 amino acids. Per germline, CDR1 MNHNS and CDR2 SASEGT. V was shortened by 9 bases and J by 8 bases, with 13 bases between the two germline ends. CDR3: CASGQGGGYTF. Here the CDR3 DNA reads TGTGCCAGTGGGCAGGGCGGGGGCTACACCTTC.

J is TRBJ2-7 and V is TRBV18; D is uncertain. The ends were cut back, 5 bases at V and 3 bases at J, with 14 bases in the middle. Germline CDR1 reads KGHSH; CDR2 reads LQKENI. This CDR3 contains 14 residues. Here the CDR3 DNA reads TGTGCCAGCTCATCGCCGCAGGCGTACTACGAGCAGTACTTC. Its translation: CASSSPQAYYEQYF.

The chain has TRBV11-2 and TRBJ1-5, with a possible D match to TRBD1 (6 bases). This CDR3 is built from 15 residues. Germline loops: CDR1 SGHAT, CDR2 FQNNGV. With 5 bases removed from V and 2 bases from J, the gap between germline ends came to 13 bases. CDR3 sequence reads: CASSPGTLGNQPQHF. In nucleotides, the CDR3 is TGTGCCAGCAGCCCAGGGACACTTGGCAATCAGCCCCAGCATTTT.

The rearrangement uses TRBV20-1 and TRBJ2-7; D remains unclear. Germline V gene data show CDR1 as DFQATT and CDR2 as SNEGSKA (reference sequence). V was clipped by 1 base and J by 6 bases, with 7 bases between them. CDR3 length: 11 residues. This CDR3 reads CSARGYREQYF. DNA for the CDR3: TGCAGTGCTAGAGGGTACCGCGAGCAGTACTTC.

This clone was observed a handful of times. The rearrangement uses TRBV2 and TRBJ2-6; 10 positions agree with TRBD1. CDR3 length: 18 amino acids. Germline V gives CDR1 SNHLY, CDR2 FYNNEI. V shed 5 bases, J shed 0 bases, and the junction held 7 bases outside the gene matches. The DNA for the CDR3 is TGTGCCAGCAGTACCCGACAGGGGGCTAACTCTGGGGCCAACGTCCTGACTTTC. As protein: CASSTRQGANSGANVLTF.

A few counts support this clone. This sample includes further DNA sequences coding for the same CDR3. The chain recombines TRBV9 with TRBJ1-2, with D uncertain. The germline V gene has CDR1 SGDLS and CDR2 YYNGEE. The CDR3 loop spans 12 amino acids. The V end lost 0 bases, the J end lost 4 bases, and 4 bases lay between the germline ends. CDR3 coding DNA: TGTGCCAGCAGCGTAGCAGGCTATGGCTACACCTTC. This gives the protein CASSVAGYGYTF.

This rearrangement joins TRBV2 to TRBJ2-7; D is unclear. CDR1 SNHLY and CDR2 FYNNEI come from the germline V gene. The CDR3 is 14 amino acids. V shed 0 bases and J shed 3 bases, with 9 bases lying between them. The CDR3 sequence: CASSEAGIHYEQYF. In DNA, the CDR3 is TGTGCCAGCAGTGAAGCGGGGATACACTACGAGCAGTACTTC.

This chain joins TRBV6-6 and TRBJ1-3; no clear D gene. The CDR3 is 12 residues long. Trimming removed 7 bases at V and 7 bases at J, with 11 bases between. Germline V gene data show CDR1 as MNHNY and CDR2 as SVGAGI (reference sequence). CDR3 in amino acids: CASMPGGNTIYF. As DNA, the CDR3 is TGTGCCAGCATGCCAGGCGGCAACACCATATATTTT.

The chain employs TRBV7-3 and TRBJ2-2, with D unresolved. V dropped 4 bases and J dropped 2 bases, with 2 bases sitting between them. The germline V gene has CDR1 SGHTA and CDR2 FQGTGA. The CDR3 consists of 12 residues. Here the CDR3 DNA reads TGTGCCAGCAGCTCCAACACCGGGGAGCTGTTTTTT. This sequence encodes CASSSNTGELFF.

This clone was found a few times. The chain recombines TRBV7-2 with TRBJ2-1, with 9 bases lining up with TRBD2. The J segment lost 7 bases and the V segment lost 5 bases, leaving 6 bases of the junction unmatched. Germline loops: CDR1 SGHTA, CDR2 FQGNSA. The CDR3 totals 14 residues. CDR3 residues: CASSRSGRENEQFF. The CDR3 DNA is TGTGCCAGCAGCCGTAGCGGGAGAGAGAATGAGCAGTTCTTC.

The table lists this clone with a few counts. The V gene is TRBV7-7, the J gene TRBJ2-5; 13 positions agree with TRBD2. The CDR3 has 15 amino acids. Trimming took 5 bases from V and 4 from J; bases not matched to a gene: 4. The V gene's germline CDR1 is SSHAT and CDR2 FNYEAQ (reference sequence). For the CDR3, the DNA is TGTGCCAGCAGCCCGGGACTAGCGGGGTCAGAGACCCAGTACTTC. Translated: CASSPGLAGSETQYF.